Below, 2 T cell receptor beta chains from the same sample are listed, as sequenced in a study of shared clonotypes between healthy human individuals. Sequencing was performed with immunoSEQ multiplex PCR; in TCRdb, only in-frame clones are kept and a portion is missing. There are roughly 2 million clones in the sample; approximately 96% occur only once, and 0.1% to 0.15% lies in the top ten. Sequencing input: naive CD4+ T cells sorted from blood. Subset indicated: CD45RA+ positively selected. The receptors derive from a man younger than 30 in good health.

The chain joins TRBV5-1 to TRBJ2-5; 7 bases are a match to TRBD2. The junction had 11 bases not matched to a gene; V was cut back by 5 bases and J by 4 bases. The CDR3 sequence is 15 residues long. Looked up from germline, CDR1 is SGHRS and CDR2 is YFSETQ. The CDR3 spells CASSTGGSGGETQYF. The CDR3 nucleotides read TGCGCCAGCAGTACTGGCGGGAGTGGCGGAGAGACCCAGTACTTC. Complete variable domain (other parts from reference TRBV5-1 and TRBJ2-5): KAGVTQTPRYLIKTRGQQVTLSCSPISGHRSVSWYQQTPGQGLQFLFEYFSETQRNKGNFPGRFSGRQFSNSRSEMNVSTLELGDSALYLCASSTGGSGGETQYFGPGTRLLVL.

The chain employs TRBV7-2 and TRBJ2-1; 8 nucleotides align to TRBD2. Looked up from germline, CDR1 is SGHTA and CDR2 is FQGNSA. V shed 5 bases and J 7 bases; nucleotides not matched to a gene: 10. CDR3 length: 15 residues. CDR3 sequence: CASSAGLGLYNEQFF. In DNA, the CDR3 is TGTGCCAGCAGCGCGGGACTAGGTTTATATAATGAGCAGTTCTTC.